The 9 T cell receptor beta chains presented below share a single source sample, sequenced in a study of Ad26.COV2.S vaccination and SARS-CoV-2 variants. Only in-frame clones appear in the TCRdb table, and some are missing; sequencing was by immunoSEQ multiplex PCR. The sample has some 480,000 clones; approximately 88% are singletons. Treatment noted: about 20 received Ad26.COV2.S at low or high dose, single or two shots; about five received placebo; per-sample allocation not given. Samples were taken on day 63 after the first vaccine or placebo injection. The sequencing used peripheral blood, collected in a trial of Ad26.COV2.S vaccine versus placebo. All receptors come from a person between 18 and 65 years old who received the Ad26.COV2.S COVID-19 vaccine or a placebo.

V and J are TRBV29-1 and TRBJ2-3, with TRBD1 matching over 7 bases. CDR1 and CDR2 from the germline V gene are SQVTM and ANQGSEA. The CDR3 has 15 residues. J lost 2 bases, V lost 8 bases, and 13 bases had no gene match. CDR3 sequence reads: CSCARQGTNTDTQYF. Written as DNA, the CDR3 is TGCAGCTGCGCCCGACAGGGTACGAACACAGATACGCAGTATTTT.

The V and J genes are TRBV9 and TRBJ2-5, with a possible D match to TRBD1 (5 bases). This CDR3 comprises 14 residues. CDR1 is SGDLS, CDR2 YYNGEE, per germline. V was trimmed by 7 bases and J by 4 bases, leaving 17 bases between them. CDR3 loop: CASGAGTVGETQYF. The CDR3, as DNA: TGTGCCAGCGGGGCAGGAACGGTAGGAGAGACCCAGTACTTC. Looking up the rest from reference TRBV9 and TRBJ2-5 gives the full variable domain: DSGVTQTPKHLITATGQRVTLRCSPRSGDLSVYWYQQSLDQGLQFLIQYYNGEERAKGNILERFSAQQFPDLHSELNLSSLELGDSALYFCASGAGTVGETQYFGPGTRLLVL.

The chain couples TRBV9 to TRBJ2-3; either TRBD1 or TRBD2 may supply D (6 bases each). This CDR3 comprises 16 residues. V gave up 5 bases and J gave up 3 bases, with 19 bases separating them. Germline loops: CDR1 SGDLS, CDR2 YYNGEE. The CDR3 protein is CASSPRGQGGTDTQYF. As DNA, the CDR3 is TGTGCCAGCAGTCCTCGGGGGCAGGGTGGAACAGATACGCAGTATTTT.

The chain is built from TRBV20-1 and TRBJ2-5, with D maybe TRBD1 (6 bases). CDR3 length: 12 amino acids. Germline lookup yields CDR1 DFQATT and CDR2 SNEGSKA (reference sequence). Trimming stripped 3 bases from V and 6 bases from J, with 11 bases between. The CDR3: CSASRQGKTQYF. For the CDR3, the DNA is TGCAGTGCTAGTCGGCAGGGGAAGACCCAGTACTTC.

This clone was recorded a few times. The genes are TRBV6-6 and TRBJ2-7, with 9 positions matching TRBD1. The germline V gene encodes CDR1 MNHNY and CDR2 SVGAGI (reference sequence). The CDR3 extends over 14 amino acids. V gave up 5 bases and J gave up 6 bases; unmatched junction bases: 8. CDR3 sequence (DNA): TGTGCCAGCAGTCGCCCGGGACAGGGAGGCGAGCAGTACTTC. It codes for CASSRPGQGGEQYF.

Concerning this clone itself: The junction differs from germline at one of its ends, possibly a read error. The chain recombines TRBV5-6 with TRBJ2-7; a possible D gene is TRBD2 (6 bases). The V gene's germline CDR1 is SGHDT and CDR2 YYEEEE. The CDR3 is 15 amino acids. The CDR3 DNA reads as TGTGCCAGCAGCTCTCGGGGACTGGCGTCCTCCGAGCAGTACTTC. This sequence encodes CASSSRGLASSEQYF.

The CDR3 loop is CASSLRGTSRLQETQYF. The CDR3 nucleotides are TGTGCCAGCAGTTTACGTGGGACCAGCCGACTGCAAGAGACCCAGTACTTC. This chain links TRBV28 with TRBJ2-5, with D perhaps assigned TRBD1 or TRBD2 (5 bases each). CDR1 MDHEN and CDR2 SYDVKM come from the germline V gene. The CDR3 is 17 amino acids. V was trimmed by 2 bases and J by 2 bases, leaving 18 bases between them.

The chain uses TRBV28 and TRBJ1-1, with D possibly matching TRBD1 (6 bases). V lost 6 bases, J lost 7 bases, and 18 bases lay in between. Per the germline V gene, CDR1 is MDHEN and CDR2 is SYDVKM. The CDR3 is 14 residues long. This CDR3 is CASSKGGVVVEAFF. The CDR3 DNA sequence: TGTGCCAGCAGCAAAGGGGGTGTCGTTGTTGAAGCTTTCTTT.

The chain couples TRBV29-1 to TRBJ2-5, with a possible D match to TRBD2 (6 bases). Germline V gene sequence: CDR1 SQVTM, CDR2 ANQGSEA. Trimming stripped 3 bases from V and 4 bases from J, with 12 bases between. This CDR3 has 13 residues. The CDR3 nucleotides read TGCAGCGTTGACGAGAACGGGGGAGAGACCCAGTACTTC. Its translation: CSVDENGGETQYF.